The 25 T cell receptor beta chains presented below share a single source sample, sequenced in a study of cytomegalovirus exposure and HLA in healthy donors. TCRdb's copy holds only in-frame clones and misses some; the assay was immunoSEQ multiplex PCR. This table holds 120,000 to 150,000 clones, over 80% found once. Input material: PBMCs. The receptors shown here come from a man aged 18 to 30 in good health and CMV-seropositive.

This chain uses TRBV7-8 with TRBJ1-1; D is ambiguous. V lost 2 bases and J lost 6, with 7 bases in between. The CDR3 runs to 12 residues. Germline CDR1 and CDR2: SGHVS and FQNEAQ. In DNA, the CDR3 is TGTGCCAGCAGCTTAACACCTTCTGAAGCTTTCTTT. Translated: CASSLTPSEAFF. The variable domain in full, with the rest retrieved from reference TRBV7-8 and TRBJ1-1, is GAGVSQSPRYKVAKRGQDVALRCDPISGHVSLFWYQQALGQGPEFLTYFQNEAQLDKSGLPSDRFFAERPEGSVSTLKIQRTQQEDSAVYLCASSLTPSEAFFGQGTRLTVV.

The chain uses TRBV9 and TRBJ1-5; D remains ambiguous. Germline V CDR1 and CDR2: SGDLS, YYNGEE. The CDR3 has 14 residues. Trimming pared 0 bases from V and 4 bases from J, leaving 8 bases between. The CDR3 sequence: CASSVAATNQPQHF. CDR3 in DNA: TGTGCCAGCAGCGTAGCCGCCACTAATCAGCCCCAGCATTTT.

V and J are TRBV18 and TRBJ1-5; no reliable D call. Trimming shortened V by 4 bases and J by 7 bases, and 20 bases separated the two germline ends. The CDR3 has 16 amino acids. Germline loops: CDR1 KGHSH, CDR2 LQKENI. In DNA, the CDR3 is TGTGCCAGCTCACTGACGAGGAATTTGCGCGGGCAGCCCCAGCATTTT. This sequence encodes CASSLTRNLRGQPQHF. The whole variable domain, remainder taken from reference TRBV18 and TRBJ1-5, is NAGVMQNPRHLVRRRGQEARLRCSPMKGHSHVYWYRQLPEEGLKFMVYLQKENIIDESGMPKERFSAEFPKEGPSILRIQQVVRGDSAAYFCASSLTRNLRGQPQHFGDGTRLSIL.

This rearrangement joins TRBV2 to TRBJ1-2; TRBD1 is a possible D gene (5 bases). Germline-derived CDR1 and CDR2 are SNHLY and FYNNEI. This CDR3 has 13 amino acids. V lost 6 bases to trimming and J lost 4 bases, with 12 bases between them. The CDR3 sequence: CASSRAPIYGYTF. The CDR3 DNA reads TGTGCCAGCAGCAGGGCTCCCATCTATGGCTACACCTTC.

CDR3 DNA: TGTGCCAGCAGCGTAGTCAGCAGGGCGGTCGCTGAAGCTTTCTTT. Its translation is CASSVVSRAVAEAFF. The chain links TRBV9 to TRBJ1-1, with D possibly TRBD1 on 5 matching bases. CDR3 length: 15 amino acids. Between the trimmed V and J ends, which lost 0 bases and 6 bases, there was a span of 15 bases. Germline lookup yields CDR1 SGDLS and CDR2 YYNGEE.

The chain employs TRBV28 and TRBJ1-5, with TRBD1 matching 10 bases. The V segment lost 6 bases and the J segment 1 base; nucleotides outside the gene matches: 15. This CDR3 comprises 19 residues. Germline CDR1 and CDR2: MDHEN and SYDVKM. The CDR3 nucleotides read TGTGCCAGCAGCTCCAAGGACAGGGGGAAGGTTCTGAGCAATCAGCCCCAGCATTTT. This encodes CASSSKDRGKVLSNQPQHF. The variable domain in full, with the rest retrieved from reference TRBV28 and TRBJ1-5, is DVKVTQSSRYLVKRTGEKVFLECVQDMDHENMFWYRQDPGLGLRLIYFSYDVKMKEKGDIPEGYSVSREKKERFSLILESASTNQTSMYLCASSSKDRGKVLSNQPQHFGDGTRLSIL.

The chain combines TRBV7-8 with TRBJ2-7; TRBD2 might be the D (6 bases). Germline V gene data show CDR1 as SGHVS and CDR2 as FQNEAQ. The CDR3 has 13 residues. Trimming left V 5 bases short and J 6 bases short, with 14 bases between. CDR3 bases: TGTGCCAGCAGCCAGCCCGCCGGGGGCGAGCAGTACTTC. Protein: CASSQPAGGEQYF.

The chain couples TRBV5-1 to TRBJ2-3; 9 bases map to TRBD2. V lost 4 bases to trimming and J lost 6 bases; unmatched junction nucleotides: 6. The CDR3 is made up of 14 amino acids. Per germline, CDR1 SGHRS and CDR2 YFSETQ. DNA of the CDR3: TGCGCCAGCAGCCCCGGGACTAGCATGGATACGCAGTATTTT. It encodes CASSPGTSMDTQYF.

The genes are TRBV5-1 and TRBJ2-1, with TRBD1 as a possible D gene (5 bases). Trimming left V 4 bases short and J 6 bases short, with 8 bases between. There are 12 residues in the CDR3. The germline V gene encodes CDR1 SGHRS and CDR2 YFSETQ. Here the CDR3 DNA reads TGCGCCAGCAGCCCAGACAGCAATGAGCAGTTCTTC. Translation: CASSPDSNEQFF.

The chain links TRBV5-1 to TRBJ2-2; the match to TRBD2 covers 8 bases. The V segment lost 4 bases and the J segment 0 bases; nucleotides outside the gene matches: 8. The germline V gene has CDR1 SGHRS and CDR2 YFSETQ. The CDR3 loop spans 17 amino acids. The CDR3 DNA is TGCGCCAGCAGCCCCGGGCTAGCGGGTGCGAACACCGGGGAGCTGTTTTTT. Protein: CASSPGLAGANTGELFF.

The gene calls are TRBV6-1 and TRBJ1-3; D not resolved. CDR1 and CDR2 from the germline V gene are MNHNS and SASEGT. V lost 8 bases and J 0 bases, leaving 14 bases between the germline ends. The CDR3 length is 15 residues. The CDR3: CASSQERNSGNTIYF. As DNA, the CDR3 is TGTGCCAGCTCCCAGGAACGGAACTCTGGAAACACCATATATTTT.

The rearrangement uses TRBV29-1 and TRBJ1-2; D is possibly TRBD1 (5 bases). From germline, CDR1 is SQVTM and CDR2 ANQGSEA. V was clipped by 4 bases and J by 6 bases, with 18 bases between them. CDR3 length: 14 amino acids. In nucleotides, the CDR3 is TGCAGCGTTGGGGGGGAAGGGATTTGGGATGGCTACACCTTC. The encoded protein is CSVGGEGIWDGYTF.

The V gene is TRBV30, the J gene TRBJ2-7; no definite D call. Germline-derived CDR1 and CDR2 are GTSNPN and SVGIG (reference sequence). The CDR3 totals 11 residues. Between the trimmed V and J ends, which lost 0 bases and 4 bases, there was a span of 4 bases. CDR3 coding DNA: TGTGCCTGGAGTGTACAGTACGAGCAGTACTTC. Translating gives CAWSVQYEQYF.

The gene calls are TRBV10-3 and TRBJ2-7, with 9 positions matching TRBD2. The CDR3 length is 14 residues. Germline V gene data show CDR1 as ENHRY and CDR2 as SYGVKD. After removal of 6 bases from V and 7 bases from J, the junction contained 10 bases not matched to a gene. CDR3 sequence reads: CAIRLAGLSEEQYF. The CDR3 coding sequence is TGTGCCATCAGGCTAGCGGGACTATCCGAGGAGCAGTACTTC.

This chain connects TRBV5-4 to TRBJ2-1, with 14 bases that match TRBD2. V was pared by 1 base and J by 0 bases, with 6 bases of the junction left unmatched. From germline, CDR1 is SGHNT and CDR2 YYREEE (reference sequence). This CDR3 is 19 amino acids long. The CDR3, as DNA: TGTGCCAGCAGCTTGAAGGGACTAGCGGGAGCCCCCTCCTACAATGAGCAGTTCTTC. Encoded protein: CASSLKGLAGAPSYNEQFF.

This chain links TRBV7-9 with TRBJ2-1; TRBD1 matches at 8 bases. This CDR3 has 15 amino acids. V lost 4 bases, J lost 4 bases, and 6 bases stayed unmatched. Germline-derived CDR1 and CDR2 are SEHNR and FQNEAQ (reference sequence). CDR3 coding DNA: TGTGCCAGCAGCTCAGGACAGGGCCCATACAATGAGCAGTTCTTC. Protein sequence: CASSSGQGPYNEQFF.

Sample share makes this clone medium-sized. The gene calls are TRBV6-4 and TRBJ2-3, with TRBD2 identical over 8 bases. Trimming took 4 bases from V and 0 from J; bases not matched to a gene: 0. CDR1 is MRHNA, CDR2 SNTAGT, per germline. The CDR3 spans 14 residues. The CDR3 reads CASSASGSTDTQYF. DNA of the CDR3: TGTGCCAGCAGTGCTAGCGGGAGCACAGATACGCAGTATTTT.

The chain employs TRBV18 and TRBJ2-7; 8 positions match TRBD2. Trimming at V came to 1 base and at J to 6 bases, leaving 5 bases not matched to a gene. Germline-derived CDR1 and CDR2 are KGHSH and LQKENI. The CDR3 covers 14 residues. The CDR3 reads CASSPQAGEFEQYF. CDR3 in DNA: TGTGCCAGCTCACCACAAGCGGGAGAATTCGAGCAGTACTTC.

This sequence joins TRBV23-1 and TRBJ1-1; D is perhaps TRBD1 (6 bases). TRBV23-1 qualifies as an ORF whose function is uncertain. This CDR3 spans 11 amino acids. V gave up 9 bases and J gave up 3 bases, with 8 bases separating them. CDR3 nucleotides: TGCGCCAGAACAGGGTACACTGAAGCTTTCTTT. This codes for CARTGYTEAFF.

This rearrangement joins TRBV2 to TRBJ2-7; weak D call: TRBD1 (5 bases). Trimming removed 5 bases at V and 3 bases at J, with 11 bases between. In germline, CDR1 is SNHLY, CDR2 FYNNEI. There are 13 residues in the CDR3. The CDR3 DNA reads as TGTGCCAGCAGTTGGGGCCCACTCTACGAGCAGTACTTC. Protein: CASSWGPLYEQYF. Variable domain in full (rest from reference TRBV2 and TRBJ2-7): EPEVTQTPSHQVTQMGQEVILRCVPISNHLYFYWYRQILGQKVEFLVSFYNNEISEKSEIFDDQFSVERPDGSNFTLKIRSTKLEDSAMYFCASSWGPLYEQYFGPGTRLTVT.

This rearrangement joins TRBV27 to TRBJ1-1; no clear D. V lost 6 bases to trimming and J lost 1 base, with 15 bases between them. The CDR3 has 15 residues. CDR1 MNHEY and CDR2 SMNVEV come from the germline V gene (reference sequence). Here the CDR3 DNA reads TGTGCCAGCAGGTCAGTGCGGGTTGCGAACACTGAAGCTTTCTTT. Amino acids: CASRSVRVANTEAFF.

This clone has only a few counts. CDR3 protein: CASSKQGYEQFF. DNA for the CDR3: TGTGCCAGTAGTAAACAGGGGTATGAGCAGTTCTTC. J is TRBJ2-1 and V is TRBV19; 7 bases align to TRBD1. This CDR3 contains 12 residues. Germline V lookup: CDR1 LNHDA, CDR2 SQIVND (reference sequence). J was trimmed by 8 bases and V by 4 bases; bases with no gene match: 2.

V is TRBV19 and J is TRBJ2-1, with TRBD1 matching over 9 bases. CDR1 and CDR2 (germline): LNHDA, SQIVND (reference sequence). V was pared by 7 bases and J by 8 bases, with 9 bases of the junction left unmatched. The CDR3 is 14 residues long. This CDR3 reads CASKEDRGLDEQFF. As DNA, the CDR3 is TGTGCCAGTAAGGAGGACAGGGGTTTGGATGAGCAGTTCTTC. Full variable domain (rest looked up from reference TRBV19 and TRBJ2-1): DGGITQSPKYLFRKEGQNVTLSCEQNLNHDAMYWYRQDPGQGLRLIYYSQIVNDFQKGDIAEGYSVSREKKESFPLTVTSAQKNPTAFYLCASKEDRGLDEQFFGPGTRLTVL.

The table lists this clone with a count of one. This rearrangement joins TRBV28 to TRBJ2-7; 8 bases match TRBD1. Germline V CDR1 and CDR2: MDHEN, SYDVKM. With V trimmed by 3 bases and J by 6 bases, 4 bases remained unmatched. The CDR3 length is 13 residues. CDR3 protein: CASSFQGAGEQYF. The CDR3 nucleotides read TGTGCCAGCAGTTTTCAGGGGGCCGGCGAGCAGTACTTC.

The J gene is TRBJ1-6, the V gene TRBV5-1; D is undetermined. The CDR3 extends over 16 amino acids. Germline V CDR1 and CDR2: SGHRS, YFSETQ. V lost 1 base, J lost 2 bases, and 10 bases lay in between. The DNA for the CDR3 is TGCGCCAGCAGCTTGTATTCCAGGACCTATAATTCACCCCTCCACTTT. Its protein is CASSLYSRTYNSPLHF. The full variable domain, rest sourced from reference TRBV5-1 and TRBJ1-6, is KAGVTQTPRYLIKTRGQQVTLSCSPISGHRSVSWYQQTPGQGLQFLFEYFSETQRNKGNFPGRFSGRQFSNSRSEMNVSTLELGDSALYLCASSLYSRTYNSPLHFGNGTRLTVT.